Given below is one T cell receptor beta chain in context. What it recognizes is unknown. The source of the sample is a study of cytomegalovirus exposure and HLA in healthy donors. PCR primers comprised 60 Vbeta and 13 Jbeta primers. Using immunoSEQ multiplex PCR, the repertoire was profiled, and TCRdb retains in-frame clones only, with some absent. The sample lists fewer than 100,000 clones; roughly 79% were seen once. Findings and caveats of the study: Among TCR beta chains of equal frequency, HLA-associated ones were more clonally expanded in a later analysis.

This CDR3 is 14 amino acids long. The germline V gene has CDR1 MNHEY and CDR2 SVGAGI. V lost 3 bases and J lost 9; bases outside the gene matches: 5. The sequencing input was PBMCs. The sequence derives from a man aged 35 to 55 in good health and CMV-seronegative. This sequence joins TRBV6-5 and TRBJ1-6, with TRBD1 identical over 7 bases. The CDR3 protein is CASSYATGRSPLHF. The DNA for the CDR3 is TGTGCCAGCAGTTATGCGACAGGGCGTTCACCCCTCCACTTT.